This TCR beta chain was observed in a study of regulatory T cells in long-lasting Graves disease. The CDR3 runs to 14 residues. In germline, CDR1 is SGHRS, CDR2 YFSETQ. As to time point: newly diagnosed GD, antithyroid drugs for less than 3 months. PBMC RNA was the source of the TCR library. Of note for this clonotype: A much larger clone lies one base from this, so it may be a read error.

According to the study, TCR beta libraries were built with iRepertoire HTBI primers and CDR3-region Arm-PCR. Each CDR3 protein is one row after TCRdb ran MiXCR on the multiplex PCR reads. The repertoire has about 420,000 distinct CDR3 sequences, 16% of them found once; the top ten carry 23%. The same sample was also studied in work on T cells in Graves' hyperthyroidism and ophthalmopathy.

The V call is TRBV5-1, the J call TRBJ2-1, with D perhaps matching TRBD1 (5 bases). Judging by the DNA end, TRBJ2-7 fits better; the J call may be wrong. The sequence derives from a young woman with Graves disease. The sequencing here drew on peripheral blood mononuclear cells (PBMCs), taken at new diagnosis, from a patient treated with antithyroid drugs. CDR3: CVSSLFDSLYEQYF. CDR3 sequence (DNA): TGCGTCAGCAGCTTGTTCGACAGTCTCTACGAGCAGTACTTC.